This T cell receptor beta chain was found in a study of beta chain features in type 1 diabetes. This clone was counted between two and nine times. What it binds is unknown. TCRB transcripts that were expressed got sequenced, as all of the isolated RNA had been reverse transcribed. Here immunoSEQ multiplex PCR was the method, and the copy in TCRdb shows in-frame clones only, minus some. This sample has approximately 100,000 clones, with approximately 39% found just once. The V gene lost 0 bases and the J gene lost 4 bases, with 10 bases spanning the gap. This CDR3 comprises 15 residues. Germline CDR1 MGHRA, CDR2 YSYEKL. Whole-study results and caveats: In all four CD4+ subsets, TCRB CDR3 length was significantly, moderately reduced in type 1 diabetes. The analysis here could not establish whether HLA type shapes TCRB rearrangement. Type 1 diabetes patients had VDJ junctions that carried fewer insertions and more deletions.

J is TRBJ1-5 and V is TRBV4-1; possibly TRBD1 for D (6 bases). Material for sequencing was stem cell memory CD4+ T cells from blood. This clonotype was obtained from a woman under 30 in good health. CDR3 protein: CASSQDGGANQPQHF. DNA of the CDR3: TGCGCCAGCAGCCAAGATGGGGGGGCGAATCAGCCCCAGCATTTT.